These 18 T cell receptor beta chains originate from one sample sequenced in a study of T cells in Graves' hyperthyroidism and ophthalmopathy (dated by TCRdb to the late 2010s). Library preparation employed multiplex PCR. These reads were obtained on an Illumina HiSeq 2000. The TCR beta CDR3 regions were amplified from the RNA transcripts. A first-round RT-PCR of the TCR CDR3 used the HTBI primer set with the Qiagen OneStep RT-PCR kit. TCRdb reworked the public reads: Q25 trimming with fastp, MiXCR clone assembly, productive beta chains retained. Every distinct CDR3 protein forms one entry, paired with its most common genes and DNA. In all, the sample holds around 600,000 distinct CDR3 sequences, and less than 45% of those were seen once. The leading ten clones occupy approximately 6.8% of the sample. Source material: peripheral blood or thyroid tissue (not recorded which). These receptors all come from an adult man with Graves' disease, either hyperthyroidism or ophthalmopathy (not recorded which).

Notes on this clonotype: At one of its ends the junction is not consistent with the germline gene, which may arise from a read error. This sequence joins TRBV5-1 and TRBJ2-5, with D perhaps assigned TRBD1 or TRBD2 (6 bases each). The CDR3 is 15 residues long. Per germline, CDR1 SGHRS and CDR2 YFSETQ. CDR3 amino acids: CASSLSGASGETRYF. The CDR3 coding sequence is TGCGCCAGCAGCTTGTCGGGGGCTAGTGGGGAGACCCGGTACTTC.

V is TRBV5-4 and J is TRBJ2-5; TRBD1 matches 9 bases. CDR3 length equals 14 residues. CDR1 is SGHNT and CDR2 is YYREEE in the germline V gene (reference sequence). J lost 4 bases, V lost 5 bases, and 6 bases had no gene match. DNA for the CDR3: TGTGCCAGCAGTGAAACGACAGGGGGAGAGACCCAGTACTTC. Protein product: CASSETTGGETQYF.

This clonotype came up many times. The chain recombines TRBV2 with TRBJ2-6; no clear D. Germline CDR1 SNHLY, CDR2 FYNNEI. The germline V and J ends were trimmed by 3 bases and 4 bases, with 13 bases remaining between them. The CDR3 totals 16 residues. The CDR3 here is CASSDSLGSGANVLTF. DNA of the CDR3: TGTGCCAGCAGTGACTCTCTGGGATCAGGGGCCAACGTCCTGACTTTC.

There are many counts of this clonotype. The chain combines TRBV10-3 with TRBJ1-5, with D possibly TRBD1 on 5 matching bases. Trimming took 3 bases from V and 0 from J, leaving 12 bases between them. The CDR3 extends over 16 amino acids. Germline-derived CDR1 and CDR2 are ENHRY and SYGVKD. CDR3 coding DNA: TGTGCCATCAGTGACCGGACACCCGATAGCAATCAGCCCCAGCATTTT. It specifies CAISDRTPDSNQPQHF.

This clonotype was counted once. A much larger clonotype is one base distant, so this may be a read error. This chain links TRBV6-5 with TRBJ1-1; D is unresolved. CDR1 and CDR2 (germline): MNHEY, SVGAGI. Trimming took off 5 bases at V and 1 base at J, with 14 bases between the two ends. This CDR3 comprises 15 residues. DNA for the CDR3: TGTGCCAGCAGTATAGACGGGATCCCGAACACTGAAGCTTTCTTT. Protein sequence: CASSIDGIPNTEAFF.

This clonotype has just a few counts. As DNA, the CDR3 is TGTGCCAGCACCCCGGGACAGGGGGCGCAGGGAAACACCATATATTTT. Amino acid sequence: CASTPGQGAQGNTIYF. V usage is TRBV12-3 or TRBV12-4 and J usage is TRBJ1-3; TRBD1 matches at 12 bases. The CDR3 extends over 16 amino acids. J gave up 4 bases and V 7 bases, and 8 bases lay outside the gene matches.

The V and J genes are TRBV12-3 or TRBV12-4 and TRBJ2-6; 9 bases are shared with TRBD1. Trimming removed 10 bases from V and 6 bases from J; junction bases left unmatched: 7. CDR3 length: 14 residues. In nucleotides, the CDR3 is TGTGCCACGGGACAGGGATCAGTGGCCAACGTCCTGACTTTC. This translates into CATGQGSVANVLTF.

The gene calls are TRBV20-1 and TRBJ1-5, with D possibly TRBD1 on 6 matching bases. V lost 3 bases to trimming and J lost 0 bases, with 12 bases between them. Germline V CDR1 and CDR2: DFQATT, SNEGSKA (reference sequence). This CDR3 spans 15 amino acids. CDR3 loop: CSASPWDISNQPQHF. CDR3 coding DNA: TGCAGTGCTAGTCCCTGGGACATTAGCAATCAGCCCCAGCATTTT.

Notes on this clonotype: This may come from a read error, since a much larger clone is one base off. The CDR3 coding sequence is TGTGCCAGCAGGGAGGACGGGGTAAGCTCCTACGAGCAGTACTTC. This codes for CASREDGVSSYEQYF. The rearrangement links TRBV2 to TRBJ2-7; a possible D gene is TRBD2 (5 bases). The V end was cut by 6 bases, the J end by 0 bases, with 15 bases between. This CDR3 has 15 residues. Germline CDR1 SNHLY, CDR2 FYNNEI.

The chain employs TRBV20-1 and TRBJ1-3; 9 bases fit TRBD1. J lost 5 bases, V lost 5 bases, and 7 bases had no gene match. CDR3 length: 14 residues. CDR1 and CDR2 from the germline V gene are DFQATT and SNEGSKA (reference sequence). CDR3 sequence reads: CSAQPGQGRNTIYF. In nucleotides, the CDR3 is TGCAGTGCTCAACCGGGACAGGGTAGAAACACCATATATTTT.

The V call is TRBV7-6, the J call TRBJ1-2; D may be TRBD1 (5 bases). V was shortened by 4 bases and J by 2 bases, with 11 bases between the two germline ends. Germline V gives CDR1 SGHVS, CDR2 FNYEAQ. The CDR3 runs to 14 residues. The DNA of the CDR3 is TGTGCCAGCAGCTCGGGGGTGGCGAACTATGGCTACACCTTC. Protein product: CASSSGVANYGYTF.

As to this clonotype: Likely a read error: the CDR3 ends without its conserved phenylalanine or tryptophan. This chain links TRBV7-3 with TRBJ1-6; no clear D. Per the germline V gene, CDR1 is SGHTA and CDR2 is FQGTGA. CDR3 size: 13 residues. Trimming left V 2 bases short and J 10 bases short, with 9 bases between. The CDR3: CASSLGSYSPLHL. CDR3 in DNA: TGTGCCAGCAGCTTAGGCAGCTACTCACCCCTCCACCTT.

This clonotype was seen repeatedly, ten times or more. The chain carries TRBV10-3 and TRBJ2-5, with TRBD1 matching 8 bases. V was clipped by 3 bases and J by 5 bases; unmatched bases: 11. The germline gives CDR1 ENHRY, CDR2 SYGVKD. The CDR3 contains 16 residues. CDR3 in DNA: TGTGCCATCAGTGACCCGGGACAGGTTCAGGGGGAGACCCAGTACTTC. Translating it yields CAISDPGQVQGETQYF.

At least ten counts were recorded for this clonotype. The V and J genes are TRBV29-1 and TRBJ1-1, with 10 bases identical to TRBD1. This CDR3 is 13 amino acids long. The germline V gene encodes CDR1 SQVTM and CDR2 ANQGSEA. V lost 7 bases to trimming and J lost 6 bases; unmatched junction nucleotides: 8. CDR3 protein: CSGQGAEGAEAFF. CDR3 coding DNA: TGCAGCGGACAGGGGGCGGAGGGCGCTGAAGCTTTCTTT. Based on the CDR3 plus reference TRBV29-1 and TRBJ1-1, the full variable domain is SAVISQKPSRDICQRGTSLTIQCQVDSQVTMMFWYRQQPGQSLTLIATANQGSEATYESGFVIDKFPISRPNLTFSTLTVSNMSPEDSSIYLCSGQGAEGAEAFFGQGTRLTVV.

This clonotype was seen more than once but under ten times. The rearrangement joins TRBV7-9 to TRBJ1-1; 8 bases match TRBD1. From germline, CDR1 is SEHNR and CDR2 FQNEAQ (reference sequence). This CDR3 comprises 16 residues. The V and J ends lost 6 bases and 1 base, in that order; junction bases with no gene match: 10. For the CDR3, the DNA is TGTGCCAGCAGTCAACCCCCCCAGGGGGCGAACACTGAAGCTTTCTTT. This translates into CASSQPPQGANTEAFF.

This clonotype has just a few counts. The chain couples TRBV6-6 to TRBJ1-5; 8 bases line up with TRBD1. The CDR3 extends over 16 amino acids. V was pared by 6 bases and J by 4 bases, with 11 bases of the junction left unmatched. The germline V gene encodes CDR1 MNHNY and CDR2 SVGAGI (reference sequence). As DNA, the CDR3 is TGTGCCAGCAGCCCAACAGGACAGGGTAGGAATCAGCCCCAGCATTTT. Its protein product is CASSPTGQGRNQPQHF.

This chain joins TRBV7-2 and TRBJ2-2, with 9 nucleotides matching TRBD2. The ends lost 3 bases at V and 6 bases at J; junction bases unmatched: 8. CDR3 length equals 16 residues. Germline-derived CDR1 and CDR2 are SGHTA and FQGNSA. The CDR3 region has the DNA TGTGCCAGCAGCTTCGGGGGCGGGGGGGGGGCCGGGGAGCTGTTTTTT. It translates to CASSFGGGGGAGELFF.

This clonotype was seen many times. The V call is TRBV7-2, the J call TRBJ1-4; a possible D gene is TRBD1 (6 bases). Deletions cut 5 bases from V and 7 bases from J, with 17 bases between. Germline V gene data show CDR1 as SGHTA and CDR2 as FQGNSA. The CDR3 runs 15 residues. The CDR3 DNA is TGTGCCAGCAGCGCACAGGGACGAGGTGGTGAAAAACTGTTTTTT. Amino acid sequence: CASSAQGRGGEKLFF. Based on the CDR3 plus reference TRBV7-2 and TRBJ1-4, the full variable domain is GAGVSQSPSNKVTEKGKDVELRCDPISGHTALYWYRQSLGQGLEFLIYFQGNSAPDKSGLPSDRFSAERTGGSVSTLTIQRTQQEDSAVYLCASSAQGRGGEKLFFGSGTQLSVL.